This T cell receptor (beta chain) was documented in a study of response to subunit inactivated influenza vaccine. This clonotype was counted a few times. Its antigen is not known. The CDR3 is 13 residues long. V was cut by 4 bases and J by 1 base, with 8 bases left in between. Germline CDR1 LNHDA, CDR2 SQIVND (reference sequence). One entry per CDR3 protein results from TCRdb running MiXCR on the RT-PCR reads. The sample has 650,000 to 850,000 distinct CDR3 sequences, approximately 13% seen once. Study-wide findings and caveats: T cells newly recruited by each seasonal influenza vaccination are few, the authors suggested.

The receptor's source is a man aged 50-60 years who received an inactivated influenza vaccine. This chain uses TRBV19 with TRBJ2-7; D assignment may be TRBD1 or TRBD2 (5 bases each). The starting material was PBMCs from blood, obtained less than 15 days before vaccination. The CDR3 reads CASSTGPSYEQYF. CDR3 nucleotides: TGTGCCAGTAGTACGGGACCATCCTACGAGCAGTACTTC. Together with reference TRBV19 and TRBJ2-7, the CDR3 gives the full variable domain: DGGITQSPKYLFRKEGQNVTLSCEQNLNHDAMYWYRQDPGQGLRLIYYSQIVNDFQKGDIAEGYSVSREKKESFPLTVTSAQKNPTAFYLCASSTGPSYEQYFGPGTRLTVT.